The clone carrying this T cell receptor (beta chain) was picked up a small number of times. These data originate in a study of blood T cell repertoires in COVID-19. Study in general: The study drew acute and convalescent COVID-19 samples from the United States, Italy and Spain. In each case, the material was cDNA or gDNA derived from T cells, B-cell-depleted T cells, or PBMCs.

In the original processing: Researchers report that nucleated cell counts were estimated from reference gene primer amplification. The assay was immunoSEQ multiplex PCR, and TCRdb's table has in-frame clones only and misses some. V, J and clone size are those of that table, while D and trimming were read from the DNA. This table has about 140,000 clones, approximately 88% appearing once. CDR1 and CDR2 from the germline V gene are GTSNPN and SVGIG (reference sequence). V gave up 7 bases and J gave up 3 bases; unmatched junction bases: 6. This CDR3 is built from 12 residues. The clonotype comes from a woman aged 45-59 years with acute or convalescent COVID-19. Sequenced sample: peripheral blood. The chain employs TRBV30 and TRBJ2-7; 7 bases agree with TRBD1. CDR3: CASRQGYYEQYF. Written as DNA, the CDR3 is TGTGCCTCCAGACAGGGCTACTACGAGCAGTACTTC.